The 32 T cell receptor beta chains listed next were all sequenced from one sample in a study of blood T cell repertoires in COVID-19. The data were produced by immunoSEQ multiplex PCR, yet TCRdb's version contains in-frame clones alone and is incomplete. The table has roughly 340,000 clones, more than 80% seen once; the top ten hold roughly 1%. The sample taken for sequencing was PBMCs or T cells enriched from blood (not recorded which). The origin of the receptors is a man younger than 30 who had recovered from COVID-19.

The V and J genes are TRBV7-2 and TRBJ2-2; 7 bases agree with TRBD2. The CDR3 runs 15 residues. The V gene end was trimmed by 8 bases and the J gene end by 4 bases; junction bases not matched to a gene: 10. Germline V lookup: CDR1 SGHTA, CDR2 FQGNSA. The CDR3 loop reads CASSLKTSSTGELFF. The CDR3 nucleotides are TGTGCCAGCTCCTTAAAGACTAGCTCCACCGGGGAGCTGTTTTTT.

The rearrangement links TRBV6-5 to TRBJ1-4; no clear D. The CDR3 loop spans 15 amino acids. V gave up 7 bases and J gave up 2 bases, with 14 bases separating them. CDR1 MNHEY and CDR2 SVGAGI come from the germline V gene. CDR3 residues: CASKKAGSTNEKLFF. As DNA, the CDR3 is TGTGCCAGCAAAAAGGCCGGGTCCACTAATGAAAAACTGTTTTTT.

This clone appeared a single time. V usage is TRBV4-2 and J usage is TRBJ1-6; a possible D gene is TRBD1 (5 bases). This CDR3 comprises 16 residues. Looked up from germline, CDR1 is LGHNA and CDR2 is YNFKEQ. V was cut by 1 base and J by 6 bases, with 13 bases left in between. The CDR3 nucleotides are TGTGCCAGCAGCCAAGGGCTGGGGCTCGGTAATTCACCCCTCCACTTT. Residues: CASSQGLGLGNSPLHF.

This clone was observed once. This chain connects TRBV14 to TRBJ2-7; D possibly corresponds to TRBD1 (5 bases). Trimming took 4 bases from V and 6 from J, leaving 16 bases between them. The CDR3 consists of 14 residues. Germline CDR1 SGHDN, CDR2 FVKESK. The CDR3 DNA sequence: TGTGCCAGCAGCCTAGACCTAATGGGGCGCGAGCAGTACTTC. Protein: CASSLDLMGREQYF.

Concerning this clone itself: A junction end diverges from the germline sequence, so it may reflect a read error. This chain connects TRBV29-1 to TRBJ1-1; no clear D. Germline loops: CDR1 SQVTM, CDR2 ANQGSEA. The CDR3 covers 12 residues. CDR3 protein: CSVQDLNTEAFF. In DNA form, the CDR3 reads TGCAGCGTTCAAGACTTGAACACTGAAGCTTTCTTT.

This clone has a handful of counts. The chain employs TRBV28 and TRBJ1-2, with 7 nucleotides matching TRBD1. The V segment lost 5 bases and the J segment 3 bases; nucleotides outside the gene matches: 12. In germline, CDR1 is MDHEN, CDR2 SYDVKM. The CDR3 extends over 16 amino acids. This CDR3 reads CASSPQPGQNDYGYTF. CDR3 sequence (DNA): TGTGCCAGCAGTCCTCAACCGGGACAGAATGACTATGGCTACACCTTC.

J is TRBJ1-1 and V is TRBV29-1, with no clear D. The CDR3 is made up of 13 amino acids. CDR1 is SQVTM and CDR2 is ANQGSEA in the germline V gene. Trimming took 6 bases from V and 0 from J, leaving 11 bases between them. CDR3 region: CSVRGRMNTEAFF. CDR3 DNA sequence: TGCAGCGTCCGTGGCAGGATGAACACTGAAGCTTTCTTT. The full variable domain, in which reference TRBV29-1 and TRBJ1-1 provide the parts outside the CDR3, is SAVISQKPSRDICQRGTSLTIQCQVDSQVTMMFWYRQQPGQSLTLIATANQGSEATYESGFVIDKFPISRPNLTFSTLTVSNMSPEDSSIYLCSVRGRMNTEAFFGQGTRLTVV.

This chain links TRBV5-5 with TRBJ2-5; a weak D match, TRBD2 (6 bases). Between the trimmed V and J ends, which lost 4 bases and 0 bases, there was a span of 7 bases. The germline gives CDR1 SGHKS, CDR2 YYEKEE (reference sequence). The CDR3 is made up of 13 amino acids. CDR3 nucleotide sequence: TGTGCCAGCAGCCGGGACTACCAAGAGACCCAGTACTTC. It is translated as CASSRDYQETQYF.

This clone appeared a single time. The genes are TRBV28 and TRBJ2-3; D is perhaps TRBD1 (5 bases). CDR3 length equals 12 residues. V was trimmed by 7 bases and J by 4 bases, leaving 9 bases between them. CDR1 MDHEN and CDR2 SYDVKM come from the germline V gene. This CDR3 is CASNQGPDTQYF. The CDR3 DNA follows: TGTGCCAGCAATCAGGGCCCAGATACGCAGTATTTT.

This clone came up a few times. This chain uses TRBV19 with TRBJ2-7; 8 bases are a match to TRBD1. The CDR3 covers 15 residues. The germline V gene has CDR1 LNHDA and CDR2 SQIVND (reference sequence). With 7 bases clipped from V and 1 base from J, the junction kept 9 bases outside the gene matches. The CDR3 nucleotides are TGTGCCAGTACCACAGGGACAGGTAATTCCTACGAGCAGTACTTC. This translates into CASTTGTGNSYEQYF.

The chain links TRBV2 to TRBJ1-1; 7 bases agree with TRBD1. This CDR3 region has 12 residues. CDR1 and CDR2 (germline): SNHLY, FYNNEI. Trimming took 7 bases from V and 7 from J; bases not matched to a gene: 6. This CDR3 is CASTTGASEAFF. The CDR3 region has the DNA TGTGCCAGCACAACAGGGGCCAGTGAAGCTTTCTTT.

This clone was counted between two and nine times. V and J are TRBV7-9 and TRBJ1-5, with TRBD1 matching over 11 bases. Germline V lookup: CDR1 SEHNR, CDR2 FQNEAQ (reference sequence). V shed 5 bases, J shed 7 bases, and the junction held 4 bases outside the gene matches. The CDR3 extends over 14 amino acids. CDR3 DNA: TGTGCCAGCAGCAAGGGACAGGGGGGACAGCCCCAGCATTTT. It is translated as CASSKGQGGQPQHF.

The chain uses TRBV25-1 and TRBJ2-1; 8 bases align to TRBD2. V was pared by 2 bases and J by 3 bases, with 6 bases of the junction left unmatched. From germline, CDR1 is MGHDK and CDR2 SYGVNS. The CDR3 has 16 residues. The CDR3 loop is CASSELSGSHYNEQFF. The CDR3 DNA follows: TGTGCCAGCAGTGAACTCAGCGGGAGCCACTACAATGAGCAGTTCTTC.

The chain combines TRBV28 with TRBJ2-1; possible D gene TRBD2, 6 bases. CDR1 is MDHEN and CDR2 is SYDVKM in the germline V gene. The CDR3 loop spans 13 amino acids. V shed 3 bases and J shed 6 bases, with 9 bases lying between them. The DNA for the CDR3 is TGTGCCAGCAGTTTGGAGGGAAGCAATGAGCAGTTCTTC. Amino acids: CASSLEGSNEQFF.

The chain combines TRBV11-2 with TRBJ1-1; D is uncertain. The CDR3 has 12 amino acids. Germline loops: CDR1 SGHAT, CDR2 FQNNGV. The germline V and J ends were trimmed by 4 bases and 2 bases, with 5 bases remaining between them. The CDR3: CASSSVNTEAFF. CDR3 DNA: TGTGCCAGCAGCTCAGTCAACACTGAAGCTTTCTTT.

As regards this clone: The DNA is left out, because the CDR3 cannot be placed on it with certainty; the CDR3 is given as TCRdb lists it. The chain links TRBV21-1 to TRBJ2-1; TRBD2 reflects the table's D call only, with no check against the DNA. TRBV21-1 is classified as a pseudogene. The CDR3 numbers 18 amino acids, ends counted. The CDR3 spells CASPVGQGIQAGYNEQFF.

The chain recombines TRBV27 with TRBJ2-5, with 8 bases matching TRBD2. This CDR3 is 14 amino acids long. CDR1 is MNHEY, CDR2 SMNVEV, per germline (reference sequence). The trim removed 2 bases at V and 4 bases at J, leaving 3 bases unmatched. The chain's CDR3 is CASSLAGGIETQYF. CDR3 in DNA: TGTGCCAGCAGTTTAGCGGGAGGTATAGAGACCCAGTACTTC.

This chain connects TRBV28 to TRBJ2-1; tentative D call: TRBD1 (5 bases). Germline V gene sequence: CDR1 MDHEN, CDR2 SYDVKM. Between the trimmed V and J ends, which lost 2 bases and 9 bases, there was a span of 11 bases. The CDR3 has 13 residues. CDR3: CASSLTPQGEQFF. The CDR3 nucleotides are TGTGCCAGCAGTTTAACCCCGCAGGGTGAGCAGTTCTTC.

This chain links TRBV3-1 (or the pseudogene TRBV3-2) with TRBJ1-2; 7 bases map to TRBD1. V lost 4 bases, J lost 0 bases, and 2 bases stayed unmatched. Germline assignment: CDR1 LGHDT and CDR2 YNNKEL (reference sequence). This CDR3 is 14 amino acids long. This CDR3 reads CASSPGQSNYGYTF. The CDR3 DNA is TGTGCCAGCAGCCCGGGACAGTCTAACTATGGCTACACCTTC.

The CDR3 nucleotides read TGCGCCAGCAGCTTCCAAAGTACAACGCAAGAGACCCAGTACTTC. Amino acid sequence: CASSFQSTTQETQYF. This chain connects TRBV5-1 to TRBJ2-5; the D is unclear. Germline values: CDR1 SGHRS, CDR2 YFSETQ. V was clipped by 2 bases and J by 2 bases, with 13 bases between them. The CDR3 totals 15 residues. Using reference TRBV5-1 and TRBJ2-5 for the parts outside the CDR3, the full variable domain is KAGVTQTPRYLIKTRGQQVTLSCSPISGHRSVSWYQQTPGQGLQFLFEYFSETQRNKGNFPGRFSGRQFSNSRSEMNVSTLELGDSALYLCASSFQSTTQETQYFGPGTRLLVL.

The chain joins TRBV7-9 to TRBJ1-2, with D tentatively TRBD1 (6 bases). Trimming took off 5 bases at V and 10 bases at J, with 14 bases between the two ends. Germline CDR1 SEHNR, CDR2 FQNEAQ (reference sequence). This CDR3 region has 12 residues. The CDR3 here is CASSEETGLYTF. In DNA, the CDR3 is TGTGCCAGCAGCGAAGAGACAGGACTCTACACCTTC. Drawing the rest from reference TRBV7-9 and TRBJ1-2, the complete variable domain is DTGVSQNPRHKITKRGQNVTFRCDPISEHNRLYWYRQTLGQGPEFLTYFQNEAQLEKSRLLSDRFSAERPKGSFSTLEIQRTEQGDSAMYLCASSEETGLYTFGSGTRLTVV.

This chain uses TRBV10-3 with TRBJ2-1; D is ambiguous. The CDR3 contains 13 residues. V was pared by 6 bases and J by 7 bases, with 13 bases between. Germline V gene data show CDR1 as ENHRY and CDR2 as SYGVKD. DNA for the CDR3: TGTGCCATCAGGGTTAGTTCAAGTAATGAGCAGTTCTTC. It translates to CAIRVSSSNEQFF.

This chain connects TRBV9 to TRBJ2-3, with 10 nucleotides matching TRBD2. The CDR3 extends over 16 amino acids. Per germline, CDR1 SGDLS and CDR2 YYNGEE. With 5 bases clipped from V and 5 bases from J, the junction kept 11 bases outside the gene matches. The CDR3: CASSRRPSGGEDTQYF. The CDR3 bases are TGTGCCAGCAGTCGTAGGCCCAGCGGGGGGGAAGATACGCAGTATTTT.

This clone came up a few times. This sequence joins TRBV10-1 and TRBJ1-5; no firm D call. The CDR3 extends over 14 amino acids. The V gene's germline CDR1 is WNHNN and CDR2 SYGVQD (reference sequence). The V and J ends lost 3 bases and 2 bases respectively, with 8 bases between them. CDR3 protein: CASSDCRGNQPQHF. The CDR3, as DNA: TGCGCCAGCAGTGATTGTCGGGGCAATCAGCCCCAGCATTTT.

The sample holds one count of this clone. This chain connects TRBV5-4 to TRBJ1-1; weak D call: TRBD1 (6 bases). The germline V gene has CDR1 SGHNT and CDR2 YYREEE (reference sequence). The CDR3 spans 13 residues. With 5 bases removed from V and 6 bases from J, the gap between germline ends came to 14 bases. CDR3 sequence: CASRQQGGAEAFF. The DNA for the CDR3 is TGTGCCAGCAGGCAACAGGGAGGGGCTGAAGCTTTCTTT.

The CDR3 region has the DNA TGTGCCAGCAGTCCCCGCGGGAGGGCCGTAGAGACCCAGTACTTC. Translation: CASSPRGRAVETQYF. V gene TRBV25-1 combines with J gene TRBJ2-5, with 9 bases matching TRBD2. Trimming at V came to 5 bases and at J to 4 bases, leaving 8 bases not matched to a gene. Germline CDR1 MGHDK, CDR2 SYGVNS. This CDR3 has 15 residues.

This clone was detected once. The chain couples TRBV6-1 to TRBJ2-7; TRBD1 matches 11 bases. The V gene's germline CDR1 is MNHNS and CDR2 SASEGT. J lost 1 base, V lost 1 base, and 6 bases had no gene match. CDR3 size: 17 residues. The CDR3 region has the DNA TGTGCCAGCAGTGAAGGGACAGGGGGCCATCCTTCCTACGAGCAGTACTTC. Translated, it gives CASSEGTGGHPSYEQYF.

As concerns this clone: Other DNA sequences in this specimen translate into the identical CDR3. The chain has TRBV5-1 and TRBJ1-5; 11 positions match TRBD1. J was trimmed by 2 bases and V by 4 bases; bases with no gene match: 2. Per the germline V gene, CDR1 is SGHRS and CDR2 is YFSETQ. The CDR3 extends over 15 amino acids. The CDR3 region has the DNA TGCGCCAGCAGCCTGGGACAGGGGGGCAATCAGCCCCAGCATTTT. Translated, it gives CASSLGQGGNQPQHF.

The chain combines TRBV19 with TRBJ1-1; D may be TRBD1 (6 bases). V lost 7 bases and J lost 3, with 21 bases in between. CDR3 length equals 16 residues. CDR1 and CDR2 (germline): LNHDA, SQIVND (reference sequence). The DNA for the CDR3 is TGTGCCAGTACCCCCCGGGACACCCGACGATACACTGAAGCTTTCTTT. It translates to CASTPRDTRRYTEAFF.

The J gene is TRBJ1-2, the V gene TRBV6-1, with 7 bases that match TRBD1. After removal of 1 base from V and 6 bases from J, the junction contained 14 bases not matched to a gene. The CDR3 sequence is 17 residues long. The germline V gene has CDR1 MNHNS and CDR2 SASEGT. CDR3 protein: CASSEGMWGRGYDGYTF. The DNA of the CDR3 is TGTGCCAGCAGTGAAGGGATGTGGGGCAGGGGGTACGATGGCTACACCTTC.

CDR3 protein: CARDSAENYGYTF. The DNA for the CDR3 is TGTGCCAGAGACTCCGCGGAAAACTATGGCTACACCTTC. The gene calls are TRBV2 and TRBJ1-2; D gene unclear. Looked up from germline, CDR1 is SNHLY and CDR2 is FYNNEI. This CDR3 has 13 amino acids. The V and J ends lost 9 bases and 2 bases respectively, with 13 bases between them.

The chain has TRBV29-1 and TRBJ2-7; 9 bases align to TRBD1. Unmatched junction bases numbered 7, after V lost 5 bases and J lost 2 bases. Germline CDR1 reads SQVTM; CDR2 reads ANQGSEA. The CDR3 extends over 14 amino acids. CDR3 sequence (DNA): TGCAGCGTTTGGGAACAGGGGGCAACCTACGAGCAGTACTTC. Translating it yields CSVWEQGATYEQYF.